These T cell receptor beta chains were read from a single sample in a study of T cell responses to AZD1222 COVID-19 vaccine. Profiling relied on immunoSEQ multiplex PCR, and the TCRdb table lists in-frame clones only, not all of them. The repertoire has about 120,000 clones, approximately 85% of them found once; the top ten carry about 1.6%. The sequencing used peripheral blood, collected on day 0 of AZD1222 vaccination. All receptors derive from an adult in good health. Each CDR3 is given with its conserved first and last residue. D genes are given only for firm matches. Clone size, where shown, is once, few, many, or a class for clones that have expanded.

CASSQYEPGAYNSPLHF TGCGCCAGCAGTCAATATGAGCCAGGTGCCTATAATTCACCCCTCCACTTT TRBV23-1 . . TRBJ1-6
CASSQLPSGSNEQFF TGTGCCAGCAGCCAATTGCCTAGCGGGTCCAATGAGCAGTTCTTC TRBV4-2 TRBD2 . TRBJ2-1
CASSLSYTRTDTQYF TGTGCCAGCAGCTTGTCGTATACCCGCACAGATACGCAGTATTTT TRBV5-4 . few TRBJ2-3
CASSVGDRSHSGANVLTF TGTGCCAGCAGCGTCGGGGACAGGTCCCACTCTGGGGCCAACGTCCTGACTTTC TRBV9 TRBD1 . TRBJ2-6
CASSWGRTNEQFF TGTGCCAGCAGTTGGGGACGGACCAATGAGCAGTTCTTC TRBV28 . . TRBJ2-1
CASSFRGRTNTEAFF TGTGCCAGCAGTTTTAGAGGACGGACGAACACTGAAGCTTTCTTT TRBV7-9 . . TRBJ1-1
CATSDPTHRGNQPQHF TGTGCCACCAGTGACCCTACTCACAGGGGCAATCAGCCCCAGCATTTT TRBV24-1 . . TRBJ1-5
CASSLVTFVSSYEQYF TGTGCCAGCAGCTTGGTAACGTTCGTAAGCTCCTACGAGCAGTACTTC TRBV5-4 . . TRBJ2-7
CASSPVRGYGYTF TGTGCCAGCAGCCCGGTCCGGGGCTATGGCTACACCTTC TRBV7-3 . . TRBJ1-2
CASSLSWDREYGYTF TGTGCCAGCAGTTTATCGTGGGACAGGGAATATGGCTACACCTTC TRBV27 TRBD1 . TRBJ1-2
CATSDSTQGSPLHF TGTGCCACCAGTGATTCTACCCAGGGGTCACCCCTCCACTTT TRBV24-1 . . TRBJ1-6
CASSLRVVTLNEKLFF TGTGCCAGCAGCTTACGAGTCGTGACTCTAAATGAAAAACTGTTTTTT TRBV7-2 . once TRBJ1-4
CASKDRGPGANVLTF TGTGCCTCCAAGGACAGGGGGCCTGGGGCCAACGTCCTGACTTTC TRBV7-8 TRBD1 . TRBJ2-6
CASSLKDRDTGELFF TGTGCCAGCAGCTTAAAGGACAGGGACACCGGGGAGCTGTTTTTT TRBV7-9 TRBD1 . TRBJ2-2
CASTLRGGGYGYTF TGTGCCAGCACCCTGAGAGGGGGTGGCTATGGCTACACCTTC TRBV7-2 . . TRBJ1-2
CASSLRGSGNTEAFF TGTGCCAGCTCACTAAGGGGGTCGGGAAACACTGAAGCTTTCTTT TRBV18 . . TRBJ1-1
CASSSAGIYNSPLHF TGTGCCAGCAGCTCTGCAGGTATCTATAATTCACCCCTCCACTTT TRBV25-1 . . TRBJ1-6
CASSVGYSNTEAFF TGTGCCAGCAGCGTAGGGTACAGCAACACTGAAGCTTTCTTT TRBV9 . . TRBJ1-1
CASSVGGRETQYF TGTGCCAGCAGCGTAGGAGGGAGGGAGACCCAGTACTTC TRBV9 . . TRBJ2-5
CASTLGRNQETQYF TGCGCCAGCACCCTGGGACGGAACCAAGAGACCCAGTACTTC TRBV4-1 . . TRBJ2-5
CASSYTAGRVSNQPQHF TGTGCCAGCAGTTACACGGCGGGCAGGGTCAGCAATCAGCCCCAGCATTTT TRBV6-2/TRBV6-3 . . TRBJ1-5
CATSDSGRPEAFF TGTGCCACCAGTGACTCGGGACGGCCAGAAGCTTTCTTT TRBV24-1 . once TRBJ1-1
CASSPTGNTEAFF TGTGCCAGCAGCCCGACAGGTAACACTGAAGCTTTCTTT TRBV12-3/TRBV12-4 . . TRBJ1-1
CASSPRSSSGNEQFF TGTGCCAGCAGTCCCAGATCGTCTTCAGGGAATGAGCAGTTCTTC TRBV21-1 . . TRBJ2-1
CASRPLTGLGEQYF TGTGCCAGCAGGCCTTTGACAGGGTTGGGGGAGCAGTACTTC TRBV7-9 TRBD1 few TRBJ2-7
CASSPRYGAGGVDTQYF TGTGCCAGCAGTCCAAGATATGGCGCAGGGGGGGTAGATACGCAGTATTTT TRBV3-1/TRBV3-2 . . TRBJ2-3
CASSQHSYDEQFF TGTGCCAGCAGCCAACACAGTTACGATGAGCAGTTCTTC TRBV3-1/TRBV3-2 . . TRBJ2-1
CASSHRPGTQSYEQYF TGTGCCAGCAGCCACCGACCCGGGACACAATCCTACGAGCAGTACTTC TRBV14 . . TRBJ2-7
CASSLEGSGNTIYF TGTGCCAGCAGCTTAGAGGGGTCTGGAAACACCATATATTTT TRBV7-2 . . TRBJ1-3
CASSQDGWYQETQYF TGTGCCAGCAGCCAAGACGGCTGGTACCAAGAGACCCAGTACTTC TRBV3-1/TRBV3-2 . once TRBJ2-5
CASSPGQGSSGNTIYF TGTGCCAGCTCACCGGGCCAGGGTAGCTCTGGAAACACCATATATTTT TRBV18 . . TRBJ1-3
CATSDWGQGGNQPQHF TGTGCCACCAGTGATTGGGGACAGGGTGGCAATCAGCCCCAGCATTTT TRBV24-1 TRBD1 . TRBJ1-5
CASSTGDISYEQYF TGTGCCAGCAGTACGGGGGACATTTCCTACGAGCAGTACTTC TRBV6-5 . . TRBJ2-7
CASSYLAEGYTEAFF TGTGCCAGCAGTTACTTGGCGGAGGGGTACACTGAAGCTTTCTTT TRBV11-1 . . TRBJ1-1
CASSQQGAGTEAFF TGTGCCAGCAGTCAACAGGGGGCCGGCACTGAAGCTTTCTTT TRBV25-1 TRBD1 . TRBJ1-1